The 27 T cell receptor beta chains listed next were all sequenced from one sample in a study of spatial heterogeneity in lung cancer (dated by TCRdb to the late 2010s). The paper as a whole reports these results and caveats: A correlation was observed between the number of expanded intratumoral alpha and beta TCRs and the tumor nonsynonymous mutation count.

The time point label, read with the paper, signifies: sample taken at primary tumor resection. The library was obtained by 5' RACE. Sequencing instrument: NextSeq 500. In-frame beta chains were kept once TCRdb had trimmed the public reads at Q25 with fastp and called clones with MiXCR. Each CDR3 protein appears once, grouped with its most common genes and DNA. The sample table lists 8,000 to 9,500 distinct CDR3 sequences, more than 6% of them with a count of one. The biggest ten clones account for approximately 8.1% of the sample. These receptors lack a known antigen. Material: lung tumor tissue, obtained at surgery. These receptors were taken from a male donor with early-stage non-small cell lung cancer.

This clonotype was recorded at least ten times. This chain's CDR3 is CASSLGADTQYF. In nucleotides, the CDR3 is TGCGCCAGCAGCTTGGGGGCAGATACGCAGTATTTT. This chain uses TRBV5-1 with TRBJ2-3, with no clear D. Germline V gene data show CDR1 as SGHRS and CDR2 as YFSETQ. V was cut by 0 bases and J by 4 bases, with 3 bases left in between. This CDR3 has 12 amino acids. Full variable domain (outside the CDR3, taken from reference TRBV5-1 and TRBJ2-3): KAGVTQTPRYLIKTRGQQVTLSCSPISGHRSVSWYQQTPGQGLQFLFEYFSETQRNKGNFPGRFSGRQFSNSRSEMNVSTLELGDSALYLCASSLGADTQYFGPGTRLTVL.

This clonotype was detected many times. This chain uses TRBV19 with TRBJ2-1, with 16 bases lining up with TRBD2. The V gene end was trimmed by 7 bases and the J gene end by 0 bases; junction bases not matched to a gene: 9. The CDR3 sequence is 19 residues long. The V gene's germline CDR1 is LNHDA and CDR2 SQIVND (reference sequence). DNA for the CDR3: TGTGCCAGTACCCCTTGGGGACTAGCGGGGGGGCGCTCCTACAATGAGCAGTTCTTC. It codes for CASTPWGLAGGRSYNEQFF.

This clonotype is deemed medium-sized (0.01 to 0.1%). V is TRBV11-3 and J is TRBJ2-2; possible D gene TRBD2, 6 bases. This CDR3 has 16 amino acids. V lost 4 bases and J lost 0, with 12 bases in between. The V gene's germline CDR1 is SGHNT and CDR2 YENEEA. The CDR3 nucleotides are TGTGCCAGCAGCTCTCAATGGACTACGAACACCGGGGAGCTGTTTTTT. Translating gives CASSSQWTTNTGELFF.

The V gene is TRBV12-3 or TRBV12-4, the J gene TRBJ2-1; 9 bases fit TRBD2. Trimming removed 5 bases from V and 4 bases from J; junction bases left unmatched: 6. The CDR3 sequence is 15 residues long. Here the CDR3 reads CASSGAGGPYNEQFF. The CDR3 DNA follows: TGTGCCAGCAGTGGAGCGGGAGGTCCTTACAATGAGCAGTTCTTC.

This clonotype has ten or more counts. This chain links TRBV7-9 with TRBJ1-1; TRBD1 matches 7 bases. J gave up 7 bases and V 6 bases, and 11 bases lay outside the gene matches. The CDR3 is made up of 14 amino acids. The germline V gene encodes CDR1 SEHNR and CDR2 FQNEAQ (reference sequence). The CDR3 coding sequence is TGTGCCAGCAGAGACGGACAGGTGGAGGGTGAAGCTTTCTTT. Amino acids: CASRDGQVEGEAFF. Variable domain in full (rest from reference TRBV7-9 and TRBJ1-1): DTGVSQNPRHKITKRGQNVTFRCDPISEHNRLYWYRQTLGQGPEFLTYFQNEAQLEKSRLLSDRFSAERPKGSFSTLEIQRTEQGDSAMYLCASRDGQVEGEAFFGQGTRLTVV.

This rearrangement joins TRBV20-1 to TRBJ2-3, with D possibly being TRBD1 or TRBD2 (5 bases each). Germline V gene data show CDR1 as DFQATT and CDR2 as SNEGSKA (reference sequence). V dropped 4 bases and J dropped 13 bases, with 12 bases sitting between them. The CDR3 loop spans 10 amino acids. Here the CDR3 DNA reads TGCAGTGCTAAGGGACCGCTGGAGTATTTT. Its protein product is CSAKGPLEYF.

This clonotype was picked up many times. The chain has TRBV15 and TRBJ2-3, with unresolved D. The CDR3 is made up of 14 amino acids. V lost 1 base to trimming and J lost 1 base, with 6 bases between them. The germline CDR1 and CDR2 sequences are LNHNV and YYDKDF (reference sequence). CDR3 residues: CATSRGTRTDTQYF. The CDR3, as DNA: TGTGCCACCAGCAGAGGGACCCGCACAGATACGCAGTATTTT. Based on the CDR3 plus reference TRBV15 and TRBJ2-3, the full variable domain is DAMVIQNPRYQVTQFGKPVTLSCSQTLNHNVMYWYQQKSSQAPKLLFHYYDKDFNNEADTPDNFQSRRPNTSFCFLDIRSPGLGDTAMYLCATSRGTRTDTQYFGPGTRLTVL.

This clonotype was detected many times. This chain joins TRBV7-9 and TRBJ1-2, with unresolved D. Trimming removed 1 base at V and 4 bases at J, with 10 bases between. The CDR3 loop spans 14 amino acids. CDR1 and CDR2 (germline): SEHNR, FQNEAQ (reference sequence). CDR3 amino acids: CASSLEDGFYGYTF. The DNA of the CDR3 is TGTGCCAGCAGCTTAGAGGACGGCTTCTATGGCTACACCTTC.

This clonotype was seen at least ten times. This sequence joins TRBV27 and TRBJ2-7, with 8 bases matching TRBD2. V shed 1 base and J 6 bases; nucleotides not matched to a gene: 2. Germline lookup yields CDR1 MNHEY and CDR2 SMNVEV (reference sequence). The CDR3 spans 13 residues. CDR3 sequence reads: CASSLFRGGEQYF. For the CDR3, the DNA is TGTGCCAGCAGTTTATTTCGGGGGGGCGAGCAGTACTTC.

There are many counts of this clonotype. In nucleotides, the CDR3 is TGTGCCAGCAGCTTAGGGGGGGTCGGTGAAAAACTGTTTTTT. It codes for CASSLGGVGEKLFF. The rearrangement links TRBV7-2 to TRBJ1-4, with D tentatively TRBD1 (5 bases). The CDR3 loop spans 14 amino acids. CDR1 is SGHTA and CDR2 is FQGNSA in the germline V gene. The germline V and J ends were trimmed by 1 base and 7 bases, with 10 bases remaining between them.

In its sample, this clonotype ranks as medium-sized. The genes are TRBV7-9 and TRBJ2-1; tentative D call: TRBD2 (5 bases). V was clipped by 3 bases and J by 8 bases, with 14 bases between them. Germline-derived CDR1 and CDR2 are SEHNR and FQNEAQ (reference sequence). This CDR3 has 14 residues. CDR3 loop: CASSFSGGRDEQFF. As DNA, the CDR3 is TGTGCCAGCAGCTTCAGCGGTGGGCGCGATGAGCAGTTCTTC.

By proportion, this clonotype is medium-sized. This chain links TRBV29-1 with TRBJ2-5; D is uncertain. V lost 0 bases to trimming and J lost 2 bases, with 10 bases between them. Germline V gives CDR1 SQVTM, CDR2 ANQGSEA. The CDR3 consists of 14 residues. CDR3 sequence reads: CSVEECQPQETQYF. The CDR3 DNA reads as TGCAGCGTTGAAGAATGCCAGCCTCAAGAGACCCAGTACTTC. The variable domain in full, with the rest retrieved from reference TRBV29-1 and TRBJ2-5, is SAVISQKPSRDICQRGTSLTIQCQVDSQVTMMFWYRQQPGQSLTLIATANQGSEATYESGFVIDKFPISRPNLTFSTLTVSNMSPEDSSIYLCSVEECQPQETQYFGPGTRLLVL.

The chain uses TRBV28 and TRBJ2-2; 8 bases line up with TRBD1. V dropped 5 bases and J dropped 7; count of bases not matched to a gene: 9. The length of the CDR3 is 15 residues. From germline, CDR1 is MDHEN and CDR2 SYDVKM. CDR3 protein: CASSPTGDHGGELFF. The DNA for the CDR3 is TGTGCCAGCAGTCCGACAGGGGATCACGGCGGGGAGCTGTTTTTT. Drawing the rest from reference TRBV28 and TRBJ2-2, the complete variable domain is DVKVTQSSRYLVKRTGEKVFLECVQDMDHENMFWYRQDPGLGLRLIYFSYDVKMKEKGDIPEGYSVSREKKERFSLILESASTNQTSMYLCASSPTGDHGGELFFGEGSRLTVL.

V usage is TRBV20-1 and J usage is TRBJ2-3; either TRBD1 or TRBD2 may supply D (6 bases each). In germline, CDR1 is DFQATT, CDR2 SNEGSKA (reference sequence). CDR3 length equals 16 residues. V lost 0 bases and J lost 5, with 18 bases in between. The CDR3: CSAREIDLGGGDTQYF. For the CDR3, the DNA is TGCAGTGCTAGAGAGATCGACTTGGGGGGCGGAGATACGCAGTATTTT.

The table lists this clonotype with many counts. The chain recombines TRBV6-1 with TRBJ2-1, with D tentatively TRBD1 (6 bases). This CDR3 is built from 19 residues. Trimming left V 0 bases short and J 6 bases short, with 24 bases between. Germline loops: CDR1 MNHNS, CDR2 SASEGT. The CDR3 bases are TGTGCCAGCAGTGAAGCGGTCACCGGACAGCTAGGTTTCATCAATGAGCAGTTCTTC. Translation: CASSEAVTGQLGFINEQFF.

The chain employs TRBV6-5 and TRBJ2-7, with a tentative D call TRBD1 (6 bases). Trimming took off 5 bases at V and 2 bases at J, with 16 bases between the two ends. The CDR3 contains 15 residues. Germline assignment: CDR1 MNHEY and CDR2 SVGAGI. The CDR3 loop reads CASSPTGNLPYEQYF. In DNA, the CDR3 is TGTGCCAGCAGTCCTACAGGGAATCTGCCCTACGAGCAGTACTTC.

At least ten counts were recorded for this clonotype. The genes are TRBV29-1 and TRBJ1-1; D gene uncertain. This CDR3 has 11 amino acids. Trimming took off 7 bases at V and 7 bases at J, with 13 bases between the two ends. Germline V gene lookup returns CDR1 SQVTM and CDR2 ANQGSEA. This CDR3 is CSGTFLDEAFF. In DNA form, the CDR3 reads TGCAGCGGAACCTTTCTAGATGAAGCTTTCTTT. The full variable domain, with the rest looked up from reference TRBV29-1 and TRBJ1-1, is SAVISQKPSRDICQRGTSLTIQCQVDSQVTMMFWYRQQPGQSLTLIATANQGSEATYESGFVIDKFPISRPNLTFSTLTVSNMSPEDSSIYLCSGTFLDEAFFGQGTRLTVV.

This clonotype was observed many times. The chain carries TRBV10-2 and TRBJ2-7; 8 nucleotides match TRBD1. The CDR3 has 15 amino acids. With V trimmed by 5 bases and J by 4 bases, 10 bases remained unmatched. Germline CDR1 WSHSY, CDR2 SAAADI. This chain's CDR3 is CASSSPQGAGYEQYF. DNA for the CDR3: TGCGCCAGCAGTTCTCCTCAGGGGGCAGGGTACGAGCAGTACTTC.

This clonotype has a count of ten or more. The rearrangement joins TRBV11-2 to TRBJ1-4; 8 bases are shared with TRBD1. The germline V gene has CDR1 SGHAT and CDR2 FQNNGV. The CDR3 is 15 amino acids. Trimming removed 1 base from V and 11 bases from J; junction bases left unmatched: 9. The CDR3 region has the DNA TGTGCCAGCAGCTTAGTTCCAGGGGGCGAAGGGAAACTGTTTTTT. Translation: CASSLVPGGEGKLFF.

This clonotype was observed a handful of times. One end of the junction fails to match germline, which may point to a read error. The rearrangement joins TRBV27 to TRBJ2-2, with 15 bases aligning to TRBD2. Germline CDR1 is MNHEY and CDR2 is SMNVEV (reference sequence). This CDR3 comprises 16 residues. CDR3 sequence: CASSSGLAGGFGEPFF. The CDR3 nucleotides are TGTGCCAGCAGCTCGGGACTAGCGGGGGGCTTCGGGGAGCCGTTTTTT.

This clonotype was found many times. This chain uses TRBV28 with TRBJ1-3; D remains unclear. CDR1 is MDHEN and CDR2 is SYDVKM in the germline V gene. V shed 7 bases and J shed 4 bases, with 14 bases lying between them. The CDR3 is 14 residues long. In nucleotides, the CDR3 is TGTGCCAGCACCCTGGTGGCCTTGGGAAACACCATATATTTT. This codes for CASTLVALGNTIYF.

This clonotype is judged medium-sized. The chain is built from TRBV20-1 and TRBJ1-1; D is uncertain. V lost 0 bases and J lost 2, with 13 bases in between. In germline, CDR1 is DFQATT, CDR2 SNEGSKA (reference sequence). The CDR3 has 15 amino acids. In nucleotides, the CDR3 is TGCAGTGCTAGAGATCTTAGGCCAAGTAACACTGAAGCTTTCTTT. It translates to CSARDLRPSNTEAFF.

This clonotype was found many times. V usage is TRBV9 and J usage is TRBJ2-1; 8 nucleotides align to TRBD1. The J segment lost 5 bases and the V segment lost 6 bases, leaving 10 bases of the junction unmatched. This CDR3 has 15 amino acids. Germline CDR1 SGDLS, CDR2 YYNGEE. The CDR3 nucleotides are TGTGCCAGCACCCTCTCCGGGACAGGAAACAATGAGCAGTTCTTC. Translating it yields CASTLSGTGNNEQFF.

This clonotype rates as medium-sized. The chain has TRBV6-1 and TRBJ2-5; D is undetermined. The CDR3 extends over 13 amino acids. V was pared by 10 bases and J by 3 bases, with 15 bases between. Germline V gives CDR1 MNHNS, CDR2 SASEGT. CDR3 sequence (DNA): TGTGCCACCCCCGGCCCTTCCAAAGAGACCCAGTACTTC. Amino acid sequence: CATPGPSKETQYF.

This clonotype was recorded a few times. The genes are TRBV29-1 and TRBJ2-2; weak D call: TRBD2 (7 bases). The CDR3 contains 15 residues. With 4 bases removed from V and 4 bases from J, the gap between germline ends came to 16 bases. Looked up from germline, CDR1 is SQVTM and CDR2 is ANQGSEA. The CDR3 reads CSVGRTAGPTGELFF. The CDR3 DNA sequence: TGCAGCGTTGGAAGGACAGCGGGGCCCACCGGGGAGCTGTTTTTT.

By sample share, this clonotype is medium-sized. V is TRBV28 and J is TRBJ2-1; 9 bases fit TRBD1. The CDR3 runs 14 residues. With 5 bases clipped from V and 6 bases from J, the junction kept 5 bases outside the gene matches. The germline CDR1 and CDR2 sequences are MDHEN and SYDVKM. Here the CDR3 reads CASSRQGGFNEQFF. In DNA, the CDR3 is TGTGCCAGCAGTAGACAGGGGGGCTTCAATGAGCAGTTCTTC.

This clonotype ranks as medium-sized (0.01 to 0.1%). The genes are TRBV20-1 and TRBJ2-3; no clear D gene. This CDR3 has 13 amino acids. The germline CDR1 and CDR2 sequences are DFQATT and SNEGSKA (reference sequence). The V and J ends lost 6 bases and 4 bases respectively, with 14 bases between them. The chain's CDR3 is CSAALNRADTQYF. The CDR3 coding sequence is TGCAGTGCCGCGCTTAACCGAGCAGATACGCAGTATTTT.